This T cell receptor beta chain was captured by sequencing in a study of long-term antiretroviral therapy in people with HIV. Germline V gene data show CDR1 as MNHNS and CDR2 as SASEGT. The CDR3 totals 15 residues. Unmatched junction bases numbered 3, after V lost 5 bases and J lost 0 bases. Run at survey level, the immunoSEQ assay was version v3.0. Profiling relied on immunoSEQ multiplex PCR, and the TCRdb table lists in-frame clones only, not all of them. The sample has under 50,000 clones, about 89% seen once. This TCR derives from a woman between 50 and 59 years old with HIV. The V gene is TRBV6-1, the J gene TRBJ2-3; 9 positions agree with TRBD1. Here the sequenced sample was unsorted PBMCs, taken 0.1 years before starting antiretroviral therapy. The CDR3 here is CASSHRGPSTDTQYF. The CDR3 region has the DNA TGTGCCAGCAGTCACAGGGGGCCGAGCACAGATACGCAGTATTTT.